Below, 8 T cell receptor beta chains from the same sample are listed, as sequenced in a study of blood T cell repertoires in COVID-19. This table comes from immunoSEQ multiplex PCR, and its TCRdb copy is limited to in-frame clones, with some not included. Among about 220,000 clones listed, roughly 85% were seen once. The specimen sequenced was peripheral blood. Receptor source: a woman between 65 and 79 years old with COVID-19, enrolled during active disease.

This clone occurred once. J is TRBJ2-3 and V is TRBV19; possible D gene TRBD2, 7 bases. The CDR3 runs 15 residues. Germline values: CDR1 LNHDA, CDR2 SQIVND (reference sequence). Trimming pared 10 bases from V and 0 bases from J, leaving 17 bases between. CDR3 bases: TGTGCCACTGGGGGGGCGTGGGGGAGCACAGATACGCAGTATTTT. Protein sequence: CATGGAWGSTDTQYF.

CDR3 coding DNA: TGTGCCAGCAGCGCCGGGACAGGGCGAGGCAATGAGCAGTTCTTC. This sequence encodes CASSAGTGRGNEQFF. The chain couples TRBV9 to TRBJ2-1, with 9 bases identical to TRBD1. This CDR3 spans 15 amino acids. CDR1 and CDR2 (germline): SGDLS, YYNGEE. V shed 3 bases, J shed 6 bases, and the junction held 7 bases outside the gene matches.

The V call is TRBV2, the J call TRBJ1-1; perhaps TRBD1 as D (5 bases). The CDR3 spans 15 residues. V was trimmed by 1 base and J by 6 bases, leaving 15 bases between them. From germline, CDR1 is SNHLY and CDR2 FYNNEI. This CDR3 is CASSEVNGGRAEAFF. The CDR3 DNA is TGTGCCAGCAGTGAAGTAAACGGGGGTCGGGCTGAAGCTTTCTTT.

V and J are TRBV28 and TRBJ1-2; unclear D gene. Deletions cut 6 bases from V and 7 bases from J, with 15 bases between. CDR3 length: 13 residues. Germline V lookup: CDR1 MDHEN, CDR2 SYDVKM. CDR3 nucleotide sequence: TGTGCCAGCAGCCCCCGCTTAGCAACTGGCTACACCTTC. As protein: CASSPRLATGYTF.

This chain connects TRBV2 to TRBJ1-1; D remains unclear. The germline V gene encodes CDR1 SNHLY and CDR2 FYNNEI. This CDR3 has 13 residues. The V gene lost 7 bases and the J gene lost 0 bases, with 9 bases spanning the gap. CDR3 coding DNA: TGTGCCAGCATGAGATTCATGAACACTGAAGCTTTCTTT. It yields the protein CASMRFMNTEAFF.

The rearrangement links TRBV7-3 to TRBJ2-5; a possible D gene is TRBD2 (5 bases). The germline gives CDR1 SGHTA, CDR2 FQGTGA. V lost 2 bases and J lost 4, with 8 bases in between. This CDR3 is 13 amino acids long. This chain's CDR3 is CASSLLATETQYF. The CDR3, as DNA: TGTGCCAGCAGCTTACTAGCAACAGAGACCCAGTACTTC. The whole variable domain, filled in from reference TRBV7-3 and TRBJ2-5, reads GAGVSQTPSNKVTEKGKYVELRCDPISGHTALYWYRQSLGQGPEFLIYFQGTGAADDSGLPNDRFFAVRPEGSVSTLKIQRTERGDSAVYLCASSLLATETQYFGPGTRLLVL.

V usage is TRBV21-1 and J usage is TRBJ1-1. TRBV21-1 constitutes a pseudogene. The CDR3 contains 14 residues. CDR3 protein: CASSMGGLNTEAFF. In nucleotides, the CDR3 is TGTGCCAGCAGCATGGGGGGTTTGAACACTGAAGCTTTCTTT.

In its sample, this clone was seen once. V and J are TRBV7-9 and TRBJ1-2; tentative D call: TRBD1 (5 bases). CDR1 is SEHNR, CDR2 FQNEAQ, per germline (reference sequence). The length of the CDR3 is 15 residues. Trimming stripped 0 bases from V and 8 bases from J, with 16 bases between. In nucleotides, the CDR3 is TGTGCCAGCAGCTTAGCGCAGGGTTACCTAGGAGGCTACACCTTC. The encoded protein is CASSLAQGYLGGYTF.